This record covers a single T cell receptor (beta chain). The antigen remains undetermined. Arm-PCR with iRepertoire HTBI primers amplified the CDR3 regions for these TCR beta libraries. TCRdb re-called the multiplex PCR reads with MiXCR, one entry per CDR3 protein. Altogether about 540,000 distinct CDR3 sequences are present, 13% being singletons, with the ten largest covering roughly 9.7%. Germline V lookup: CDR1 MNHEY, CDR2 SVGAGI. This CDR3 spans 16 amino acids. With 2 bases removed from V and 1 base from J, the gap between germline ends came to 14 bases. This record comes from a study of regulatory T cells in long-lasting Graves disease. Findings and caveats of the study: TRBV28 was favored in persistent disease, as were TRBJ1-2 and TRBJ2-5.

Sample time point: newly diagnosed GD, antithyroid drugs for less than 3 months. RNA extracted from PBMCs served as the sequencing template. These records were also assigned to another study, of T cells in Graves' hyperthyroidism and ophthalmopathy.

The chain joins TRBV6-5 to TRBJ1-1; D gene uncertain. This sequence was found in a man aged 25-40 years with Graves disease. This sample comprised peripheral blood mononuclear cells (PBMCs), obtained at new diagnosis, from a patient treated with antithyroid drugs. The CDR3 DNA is TGTGCCAGCAGTTACCGAGACACTTCCGAGAACACTGAAGCTTTCTTT. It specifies CASSYRDTSENTEAFF.